This T cell receptor beta chain was identified in a study of blood T cell repertoires in COVID-19. Study at large: The study drew acute and convalescent COVID-19 samples from the United States, Italy and Spain. PBMCs, B-cell-depleted T cells, or T cells were the source of the cDNA or gDNA that made up the material.

The CDR3 is made up of 14 amino acids. With 5 bases clipped from V and 7 bases from J, the junction kept 8 bases outside the gene matches. Looked up from germline, CDR1 is MDHEN and CDR2 is SYDVKM. Original data processing: The assay estimated nucleated cells by amplifying reference gene primers. Assay: immunoSEQ multiplex PCR; the TCRdb copy retains only in-frame clones and omits some. For V, J and clone size, that table is used; D and trimming come from the DNA. The sample records under 200,000 clones, more than 75% being singletons. Material for sequencing was peripheral blood. The receptor was derived from a woman older than 75 with acute or convalescent COVID-19. This chain uses TRBV28 with TRBJ2-7; 10 bases are a match to TRBD2. The CDR3 DNA follows: TGTGCCAGCAGTCCCCCACTAGCGGGACAAGAGCAGTACTTC. Protein sequence: CASSPPLAGQEQYF.